This entry is about one TCR beta chain. Its antigen remains undetermined. The input lacks base qualities; no much larger clone sits a single base away. The germline V gene yields SGDLS for CDR1 and YYNGEE for CDR2. V trim: 0 bases; J trim: 4 bases; unmatched bases: 3. Spanning cysteine to phenylalanine, the CDR3 consists of 15 amino acids. Only the CDR3 part of the read is kept: 45 bases, read in frame from the first base. TCRbeta CDR3 regions were amplified from genomic DNA using the immunoSEQ Assay, a bias-controlled multiplex PCR. Per the authors' processing: The number of nucleated cells in each sample was estimated from the amplification of reference gene primers within the assay. To quantify the absolute abundance of each unique TCRbeta CDR3 rearrangement, sequence reads were collapsed and filtered. Productive Simpson clonality was computed per sample as the square root of Simpson's diversity index over productive rearrangements. The source is immuneACCESS, and TCRdb retained only in-frame sequences with V and J called. Part of the clones is not carried over; for the studies checked, unresolved V genes explain less than half of this, and the remainder is unexplained. The V and J calls and the clone size are those of that table, but D and trimming were determined from the DNA. Recorded for this sample are approximately 71,000 clones; 90% of them occurred a single time. Of the sample, just over 5% is held by the ten largest clones.

Each collaborating institution followed its own protocols to collect whole blood in K2EDTA tubes. For TCRbeta analysis, collaborator samples were shipped as frozen whole blood, as isolated PBMCs, or as DNA extracted from either sample type. The data derive from a study of blood T cell repertoires in COVID-19 (TCRdb year 2020). Describing the broader study: The collaborator samples originated in the United States, Italy and Spain and spanned the acute and convalescent phases of COVID-19. The prospective study material was composed of cDNA or gDNA derived from T cells, B-cell-depleted T cells, or PBMCs. Subjects who had been exposed to COVID-19, were actively infected with it, or had recovered from it provided the deeply sampled blood TCRbeta repertoires that made up the dataset. The repertoires were released in a freely available public database meant as a resource for research on the immune response to SARS-CoV-2. Samples were obtained from the ongoing ImmuneRACE study (first 160 participants) and from about 1,300 subjects provided by 6 global collaborators. Sample metadata almost always included a de-identified subject ID, COVID-19 status, age in years and sex. Where available, HLA class I and class II types were obtained from metadata supplied by the sample provider rather than from assay-based typing. Study-level results and caveats: The quantity of clinical and demographic metadata differed by source and by participant and was supplied without curation.

Sequencing was performed on peripheral blood. This clonotype was obtained from a woman aged 18-29 years with acute or convalescent COVID-19. The V gene is TRBV9 and the J gene is TRBJ2-3; the central 9 bases match TRBD2. The CDR3 protein sequence reads: CASSVEIAGADTQYF. The DNA sequence is as follows: TGTGCCAGCAGCGTAGAAATAGCGGGGGCAGATACGCAGTATTTT. The variable domain in full, with residues beyond the CDR3 obtained from the reference TRBV9 and TRBJ2-3 genes, is DSGVTQTPKHLITATGQRVTLRCSPRSGDLSVYWYQQSLDQGLQFLIQYYNGEERAKGNILERFSAQQFPDLHSELNLSSLELGDSALYFCASSVEIAGADTQYFGPGTRLTVL.